This passage covers 18 T cell receptor beta chains from one sample sequenced in a study of cytomegalovirus exposure and HLA in healthy donors. PCR used 60 Vbeta primers and 13 Jbeta primers. Assay used: immunoSEQ multiplex PCR; TCRdb lists only in-frame clones, some missing. The sample includes tens of thousands of clones, just over 75% of them seen just once. Sequences were obtained from PBMCs. All receptors come from a man aged 25 to 45 in good health and CMV-seronegative.

The chain has TRBV11-3 and TRBJ2-1; D gene unclear. Germline CDR1 is SGHNT and CDR2 is YENEEA. The length of the CDR3 is 12 residues. V was clipped by 0 bases and J by 7 bases, with 4 bases between them. The CDR3 nucleotides are TGTGCCAGCAGCTTAGAGCGGAATGAGCAGTTCTTC. This translates into CASSLERNEQFF.

This clone occurred once. The chain combines TRBV19 with TRBJ1-4; D not resolved. V was trimmed by 3 bases and J by 6 bases, leaving 11 bases between them. The CDR3 covers 14 residues. Germline CDR1 is LNHDA and CDR2 is SQIVND (reference sequence). The CDR3 nucleotides are TGTGCCAGTAGTATGGGGAGGTGGGATGAAAAACTGTTTTTT. Its protein product is CASSMGRWDEKLFF.

The chain joins TRBV7-2 to TRBJ2-7; 9 bases align to TRBD2. Germline assignment: CDR1 SGHTA and CDR2 FQGNSA. V lost 10 bases, J lost 2 bases, and 6 bases stayed unmatched. This CDR3 has 13 amino acids. CDR3 in DNA: TGTGCCACCGCGACTAGCGGAACCTACGAGCAGTACTTC. It is translated as CATATSGTYEQYF. Full variable domain (missing parts from reference TRBV7-2 and TRBJ2-7): GAGVSQSPSNKVTEKGKDVELRCDPISGHTALYWYRQSLGQGLEFLIYFQGNSAPDKSGLPSDRFSAERTGGSVSTLTIQRTQQEDSAVYLCATATSGTYEQYFGPGTRLTVT.

This clone was picked up a small number of times. The rearrangement uses TRBV4-3 and TRBJ1-2; TRBD1 is a possible D gene (6 bases). The CDR3 covers 16 residues. Per the germline V gene, CDR1 is LGHNA and CDR2 is YSLEER. V was clipped by 0 bases and J by 8 bases, with 19 bases between them. CDR3 DNA sequence: TGCGCCAGCAGCCAAGATTCCCAGGGGACCCAAGGGGGCTACACCTTC. Translated: CASSQDSQGTQGGYTF.

This chain uses TRBV5-1 with TRBJ2-5; the match to TRBD1 covers 8 bases. Germline V gene lookup returns CDR1 SGHRS and CDR2 YFSETQ. CDR3 size: 16 residues. J gave up 5 bases and V 1 base, and 10 bases lay outside the gene matches. CDR3 in DNA: TGCGCCAGCAGCTTGTCACGGACAGGGCGGTCGGAGACCCAGTACTTC. Translating gives CASSLSRTGRSETQYF.

This chain joins TRBV6-1 and TRBJ1-5, with 9 bases that match TRBD1. The CDR3 length is 14 residues. J gave up 2 bases and V 6 bases, and 2 bases lay outside the gene matches. The V gene's germline CDR1 is MNHNS and CDR2 SASEGT. CDR3 in DNA: TGTGCCAGCAGCTGGGACAGGGGCAATCAGCCCCAGCATTTT. Amino acid sequence: CASSWDRGNQPQHF.

The chain recombines TRBV28 with TRBJ1-3, with a weak D call TRBD1 (5 bases). The CDR3 is made up of 15 amino acids. The germline gives CDR1 MDHEN, CDR2 SYDVKM. The V and J ends lost 6 bases and 0 bases respectively, with 12 bases between them. The CDR3 is CASSPGDLSGNTIYF. In DNA form, the CDR3 reads TGTGCCAGCAGCCCGGGGGACCTCTCTGGAAACACCATATATTTT. Using reference TRBV28 and TRBJ1-3 for the parts outside the CDR3, the full variable domain is DVKVTQSSRYLVKRTGEKVFLECVQDMDHENMFWYRQDPGLGLRLIYFSYDVKMKEKGDIPEGYSVSREKKERFSLILESASTNQTSMYLCASSPGDLSGNTIYFGEGSWLTVV.

The V gene is TRBV12-5, the J gene TRBJ2-7, with D perhaps TRBD1 (5 bases). The V gene's germline CDR1 is LGHNT and CDR2 FRNRAP. CDR3 length: 17 residues. The V gene lost 3 bases and the J gene lost 4 bases, with 22 bases spanning the gap. The CDR3 sequence: CASGFSRAQGATYEQYF. CDR3 DNA: TGTGCTAGTGGTTTTAGCAGGGCCCAGGGCGCCACATACGAGCAGTACTTC.

This chain links TRBV7-9 with TRBJ2-5; D is perhaps TRBD2 (6 bases). Looked up from germline, CDR1 is SEHNR and CDR2 is FQNEAQ (reference sequence). The CDR3 runs 16 residues. V dropped 1 base and J dropped 0 bases, with 12 bases sitting between them. The CDR3 DNA reads TGTGCCAGCAGCTTAGGCGGGGTCTTGTACCAAGAGACCCAGTACTTC. It is translated as CASSLGGVLYQETQYF.

This chain links TRBV6-1 with TRBJ1-1; TRBD1 agrees at 8 bases. In germline, CDR1 is MNHNS, CDR2 SASEGT. CDR3 length: 14 residues. V trimming: 6 bases; J trimming: 6 bases; junction bases outside the gene matches: 9. This CDR3 reads CASRDDRGRAEAFF. DNA for the CDR3: TGTGCCAGCAGAGACGACAGGGGTCGTGCTGAAGCTTTCTTT.

The chain couples TRBV5-8 to TRBJ1-2; 7 bases map to TRBD1. Germline V gene lookup returns CDR1 SGHTS and CDR2 YDEGEE. CDR3 size: 13 residues. V was clipped by 4 bases and J by 4 bases; unmatched bases: 4. CDR3 nucleotide sequence: TGTGCCAGCAGCGCGACAGGGCGCTATGGCTACACCTTC. Translating it yields CASSATGRYGYTF.

The V and J genes are TRBV29-1 and TRBJ1-2, with 10 bases that match TRBD1. CDR1 and CDR2 from the germline V gene are SQVTM and ANQGSEA. With V trimmed by 7 bases and J by 5 bases, 7 bases remained unmatched. The CDR3 has 13 residues. The CDR3 coding sequence is TGCAGCGCGATGGGACAGGGGCCATATGGCTACACCTTC. Translation: CSAMGQGPYGYTF.

This clone was recorded only once. This chain joins TRBV4-2 and TRBJ2-3; TRBD2 matches 8 bases. The germline V gene has CDR1 LGHNA and CDR2 YNFKEQ. V dropped 4 bases and J dropped 0; count of bases not matched to a gene: 6. This CDR3 spans 16 amino acids. CDR3 residues: CASSPRSGSSTDTQYF. The CDR3 coding sequence is TGTGCCAGCAGCCCCCGGAGCGGGAGTAGCACAGATACGCAGTATTTT.

The chain employs TRBV5-1 and TRBJ2-2; D might be TRBD1 (5 bases). This CDR3 comprises 14 residues. From germline, CDR1 is SGHRS and CDR2 YFSETQ. Trimming removed 3 bases from V and 4 bases from J, with 10 bases in between. CDR3 sequence: CASSSGMVTGELFF. The DNA for the CDR3 is TGCGCCAGCAGCTCAGGGATGGTCACCGGGGAGCTGTTTTTT.

This clone came up a few times. The CDR3 here is CASSFQGGTEAFF. CDR3 DNA sequence: TGTGCCAGCAGCTTCCAAGGGGGCACTGAAGCTTTCTTT. The chain employs TRBV7-9 and TRBJ1-1; D possibly corresponds to TRBD1 (6 bases). Germline assignment: CDR1 SEHNR and CDR2 FQNEAQ (reference sequence). The CDR3 has 13 residues. Trimming cost V 3 bases and J 4 bases, with 9 bases left between them.

This clone appeared a single time. The V gene is TRBV6-4, the J gene TRBJ2-7, with 9 bases that match TRBD1. The CDR3 loop spans 13 amino acids. CDR1 is MRHNA and CDR2 is SNTAGT in the germline V gene. V gave up 6 bases and J gave up 6 bases; unmatched junction bases: 6. Written as DNA, the CDR3 is TGTGCCAGCAGCCCGGGACAGGGTCTCGAGCAGTACTTC. Translating gives CASSPGQGLEQYF.

J is TRBJ2-5 and V is TRBV18; possibly TRBD1 for D (6 bases). The CDR3 runs to 13 residues. Deletions cut 6 bases from V and 5 bases from J, with 13 bases between. The germline gives CDR1 KGHSH, CDR2 LQKENI. CDR3 region: CASSPGQLETQYF. The DNA for the CDR3 is TGTGCCAGCTCGCCAGGACAGTTGGAGACCCAGTACTTC. Full variable domain (missing parts from reference TRBV18 and TRBJ2-5): NAGVMQNPRHLVRRRGQEARLRCSPMKGHSHVYWYRQLPEEGLKFMVYLQKENIIDESGMPKERFSAEFPKEGPSILRIQQVVRGDSAAYFCASSPGQLETQYFGPGTRLLVL.

The chain recombines TRBV27 with TRBJ1-5, with 8 bases fitting TRBD1. Looked up from germline, CDR1 is MNHEY and CDR2 is SMNVEV (reference sequence). CDR3 length equals 15 residues. V shed 5 bases and J 3 bases; nucleotides not matched to a gene: 6. The CDR3: CASSAGTGLNQPQHF. DNA for the CDR3: TGTGCCAGCAGTGCCGGGACAGGACTCAATCAGCCCCAGCATTTT.